Listed here are 10 T cell receptor beta chains from one sample, sequenced in a study of blood T cell repertoires in COVID-19. TCRdb keeps only in-frame clones here, not all; method: immunoSEQ multiplex PCR. The top ten clones hold around 1.9% of a sample with around 94,000 clones, roughly 92% of them seen once. The sequencing sample was made of peripheral blood. The receptors come from a woman aged 50 to 65 with COVID-19, enrolled during active disease.

This chain connects TRBV13 to TRBJ2-1; tentative D call: TRBD2 (5 bases). Trimming removed 5 bases from V and 0 bases from J, with 11 bases in between. Germline CDR1 is PRHDT and CDR2 is FYEKMQ (reference sequence). This CDR3 is 15 amino acids long. CDR3: CASSLRTSSYNEQFF. The CDR3 bases are TGTGCCAGCAGCCTCCGCACTAGCTCCTACAATGAGCAGTTCTTC.

The V call is TRBV9, the J call TRBJ1-2, with a possible D match to TRBD1 (6 bases). The CDR3 covers 16 residues. Germline V gene lookup returns CDR1 SGDLS and CDR2 YYNGEE. Trimming stripped 4 bases from V and 4 bases from J, with 20 bases between. The CDR3 region has the DNA TGTGCCAGCAGCCCCCGGGGAGACAGGTTGACCTATGGCTACACCTTC. Its protein product is CASSPRGDRLTYGYTF.

The chain is built from TRBV5-1 and TRBJ1-2, with a weak D call TRBD1 (5 bases). This CDR3 contains 12 residues. Per germline, CDR1 SGHRS and CDR2 YFSETQ. Trimming pared 4 bases from V and 9 bases from J, leaving 13 bases between. The CDR3 is CASSPAGGSYTF. CDR3 DNA sequence: TGCGCCAGCAGCCCGGCGGGGGGTAGCTACACCTTC.

CDR3: CASSQRTGLGDYGYTF. The CDR3 bases are TGTGCCAGCAGCCAAAGGACAGGGTTGGGAGACTATGGCTACACCTTC. This rearrangement joins TRBV3-1 (or the pseudogene TRBV3-2) to TRBJ1-2; 8 bases fit TRBD1. The length of the CDR3 is 16 residues. CDR1 and CDR2 (germline): LGHDT, YNNKEL (reference sequence). The V gene end was trimmed by 2 bases and the J gene end by 3 bases; junction bases not matched to a gene: 8.

The chain carries TRBV6-2 or TRBV6-3 and TRBJ1-2, with a weak D call TRBD1 (5 bases). The germline V gene has CDR1 MNHEY and CDR2 SVGEGT. This CDR3 contains 13 residues. The V end was cut by 5 bases, the J end by 8 bases, with 15 bases between. The CDR3 nucleotides are TGTGCCAGCAGTCCGATTTGGGGGGAAGGCTACACCTTC. Translated: CASSPIWGEGYTF.

This rearrangement joins TRBV15 to TRBJ1-5; tentative D call: TRBD1 (5 bases). Looked up from germline, CDR1 is LNHNV and CDR2 is YYDKDF (reference sequence). The CDR3 runs to 15 residues. V dropped 6 bases and J dropped 0 bases, with 12 bases sitting between them. CDR3 sequence: CATSAGRYSNQPQHF. Written as DNA, the CDR3 is TGTGCCACCAGTGCGGGACGCTATAGCAATCAGCCCCAGCATTTT.

This rearrangement joins TRBV19 to TRBJ1-4; 9 bases match TRBD1. V lost 4 bases to trimming and J lost 13 bases; unmatched junction nucleotides: 10. CDR1 is LNHDA and CDR2 is SQIVND in the germline V gene (reference sequence). The length of the CDR3 is 14 residues. In nucleotides, the CDR3 is TGTGCCAGTAGTAAACAAGACAGGGGGTATGGACTGTTTTTT. Translated: CASSKQDRGYGLFF.

The V and J genes are TRBV4-1 and TRBJ1-2; D unresolved. Trimming shortened V by 1 base and J by 5 bases, and 8 bases separated the two germline ends. In germline, CDR1 is MGHRA, CDR2 YSYEKL. There are 13 residues in the CDR3. The CDR3, as DNA: TGCGCCAGCAGCCAAGTGGCCCTTTATGGCTACACCTTC. It specifies CASSQVALYGYTF.

The chain recombines TRBV2 with TRBJ2-3, with 7 positions matching TRBD2. Germline V gene data show CDR1 as SNHLY and CDR2 as FYNNEI. The CDR3 sequence is 12 residues long. The V segment lost 6 bases and the J segment 6 bases; nucleotides outside the gene matches: 3. CDR3 sequence: CASRALADTQYF. CDR3 DNA sequence: TGTGCCAGCAGGGCACTAGCGGATACGCAGTATTTT.

J is TRBJ1-2 and V is TRBV7-2; possibly TRBD1 for D (6 bases). From germline, CDR1 is SGHTA and CDR2 FQGNSA. The CDR3 extends over 16 amino acids. V was trimmed by 1 base and J by 4 bases, leaving 16 bases between them. Here the CDR3 reads CASSLVGGQAIYGYTF. Here the CDR3 DNA reads TGTGCCAGCAGCTTAGTCGGGGGGCAGGCGATCTATGGCTACACCTTC. The whole variable domain, filled in from reference TRBV7-2 and TRBJ1-2, reads GAGVSQSPSNKVTEKGKDVELRCDPISGHTALYWYRQSLGQGLEFLIYFQGNSAPDKSGLPSDRFSAERTGGSVSTLTIQRTQQEDSAVYLCASSLVGGQAIYGYTFGSGTRLTVV.